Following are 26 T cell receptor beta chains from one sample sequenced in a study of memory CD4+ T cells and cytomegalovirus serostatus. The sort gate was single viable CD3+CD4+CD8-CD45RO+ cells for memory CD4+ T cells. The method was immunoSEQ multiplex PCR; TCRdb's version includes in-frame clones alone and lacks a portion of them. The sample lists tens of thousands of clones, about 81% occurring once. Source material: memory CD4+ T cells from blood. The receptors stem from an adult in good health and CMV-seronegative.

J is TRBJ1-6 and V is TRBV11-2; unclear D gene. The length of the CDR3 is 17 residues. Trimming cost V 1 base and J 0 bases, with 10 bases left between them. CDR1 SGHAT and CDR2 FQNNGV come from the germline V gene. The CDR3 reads CASSLGQLSSYNSPLHF. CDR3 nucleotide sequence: TGTGCCAGCAGCTTAGGGCAGCTGAGCTCCTATAATTCACCCCTCCACTTT.

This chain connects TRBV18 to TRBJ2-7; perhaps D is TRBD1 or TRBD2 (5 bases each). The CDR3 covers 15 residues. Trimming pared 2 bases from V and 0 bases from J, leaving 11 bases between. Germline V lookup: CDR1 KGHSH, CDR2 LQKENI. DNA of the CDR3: TGTGCCAGCTCACCAAGGGGACGAAGCTCCTACGAGCAGTACTTC. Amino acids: CASSPRGRSSYEQYF.

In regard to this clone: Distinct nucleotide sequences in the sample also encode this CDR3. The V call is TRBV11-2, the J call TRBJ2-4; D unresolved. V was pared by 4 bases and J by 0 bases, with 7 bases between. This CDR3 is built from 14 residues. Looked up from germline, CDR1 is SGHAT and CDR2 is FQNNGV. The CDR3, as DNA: TGTGCCAGCAGCTCAAGACTAGCCAAAAACATTCAGTACTTC. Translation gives CASSSRLAKNIQYF.

The CDR3 protein is CASSGIRGDAEAFF. The CDR3 region has the DNA TGTGCCAGCAGCGGCATCAGGGGTGATGCTGAAGCTTTCTTT. The chain has TRBV11-2 and TRBJ1-1; tentative D call: TRBD1 (6 bases). The length of the CDR3 is 14 residues. V lost 5 bases, J lost 6 bases, and 16 bases lay in between. Germline CDR1 reads SGHAT; CDR2 reads FQNNGV.

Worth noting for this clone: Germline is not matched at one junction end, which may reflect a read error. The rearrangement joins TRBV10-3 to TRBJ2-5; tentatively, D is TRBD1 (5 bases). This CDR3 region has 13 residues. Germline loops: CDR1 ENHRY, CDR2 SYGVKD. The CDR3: CASSRQGGETQYF. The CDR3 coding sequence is TGTGCCAGCAGTAGGCAGGGCGGAGAGACCCAGTACTTC.

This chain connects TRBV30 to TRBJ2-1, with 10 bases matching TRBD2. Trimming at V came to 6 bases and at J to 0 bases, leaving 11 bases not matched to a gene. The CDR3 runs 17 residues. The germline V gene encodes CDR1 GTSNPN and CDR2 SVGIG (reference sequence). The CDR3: CACQALGLAASYNEQFF. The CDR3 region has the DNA TGTGCCTGCCAAGCCCTTGGACTAGCGGCCTCCTACAATGAGCAGTTCTTC.

This chain's CDR3 is CASRDRGREQYF. CDR3 coding DNA: TGCGCCAGCCGCGACAGGGGAAGGGAGCAGTACTTC. The chain recombines TRBV10-1 with TRBJ2-7, with 8 bases that match TRBD1. This CDR3 has 12 residues. Germline V gene sequence: CDR1 WNHNN, CDR2 SYGVQD (reference sequence). V lost 8 bases, J lost 7 bases, and 7 bases stayed unmatched.

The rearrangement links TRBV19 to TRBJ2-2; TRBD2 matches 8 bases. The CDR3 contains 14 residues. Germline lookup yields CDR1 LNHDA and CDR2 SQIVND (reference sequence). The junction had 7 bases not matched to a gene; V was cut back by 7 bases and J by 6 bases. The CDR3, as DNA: TGTGCCAGTAAGACGGGGGGGCTCGCCGGGGAGCTGTTTTTT. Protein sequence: CASKTGGLAGELFF.

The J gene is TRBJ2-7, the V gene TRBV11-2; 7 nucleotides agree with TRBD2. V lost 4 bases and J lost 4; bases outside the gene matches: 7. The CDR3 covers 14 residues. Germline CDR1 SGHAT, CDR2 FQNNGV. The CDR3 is CASSSASGWYEQYF. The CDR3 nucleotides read TGTGCCAGCAGCTCCGCTAGCGGATGGTACGAGCAGTACTTC.

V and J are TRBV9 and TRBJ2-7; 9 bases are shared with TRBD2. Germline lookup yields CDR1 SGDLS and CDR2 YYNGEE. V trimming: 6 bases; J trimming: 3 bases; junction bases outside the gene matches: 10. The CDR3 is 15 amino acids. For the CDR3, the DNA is TGTGCCAGCAAGGCGGGGGGGCGGAATTTCTACGAGCAGTACTTC. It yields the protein CASKAGGRNFYEQYF.

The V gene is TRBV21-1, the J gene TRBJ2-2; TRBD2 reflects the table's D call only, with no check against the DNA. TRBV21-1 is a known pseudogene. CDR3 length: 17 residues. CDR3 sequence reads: CASSKRRLAGKTGELFF. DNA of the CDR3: TGTGCCAGCAGCAAAAGGAGACTAGCGGGGAAAACCGGGGAGCTGTTTTTT.

The CDR3 DNA reads TGTGCCAGTAGTAAGGTTGTCACTACTATAGAGACCCAGTACTTC. Translated: CASSKVVTTIETQYF. The chain couples TRBV19 to TRBJ2-5; D unclear. Germline lookup yields CDR1 LNHDA and CDR2 SQIVND (reference sequence). The CDR3 extends over 15 amino acids. Trimming removed 4 bases at V and 4 bases at J, with 16 bases between.

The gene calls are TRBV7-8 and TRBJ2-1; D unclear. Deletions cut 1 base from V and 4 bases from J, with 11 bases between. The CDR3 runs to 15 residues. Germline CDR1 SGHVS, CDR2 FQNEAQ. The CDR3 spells CASSLGASKYNEQFF. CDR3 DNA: TGTGCCAGCAGCTTAGGGGCTAGTAAATACAATGAGCAGTTCTTC.

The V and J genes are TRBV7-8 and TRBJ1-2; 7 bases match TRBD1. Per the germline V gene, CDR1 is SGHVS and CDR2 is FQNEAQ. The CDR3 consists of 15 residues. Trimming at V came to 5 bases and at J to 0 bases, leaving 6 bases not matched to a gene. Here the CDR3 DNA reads TGTGCCAGCAGCGTGGGACAGCCTGCTAACTATGGCTACACCTTC. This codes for CASSVGQPANYGYTF.

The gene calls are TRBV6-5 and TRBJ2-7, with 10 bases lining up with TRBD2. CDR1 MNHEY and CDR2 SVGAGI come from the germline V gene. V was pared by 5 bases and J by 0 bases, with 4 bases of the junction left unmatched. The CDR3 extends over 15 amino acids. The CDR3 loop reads CASSLVAGGSYEQYF. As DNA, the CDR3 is TGTGCCAGCAGTCTCGTAGCGGGGGGCTCCTACGAGCAGTACTTC.

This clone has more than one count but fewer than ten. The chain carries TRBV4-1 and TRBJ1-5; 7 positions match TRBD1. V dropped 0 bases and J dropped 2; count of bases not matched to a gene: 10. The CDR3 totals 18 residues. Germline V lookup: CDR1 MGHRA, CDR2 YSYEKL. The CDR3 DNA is TGCGCCAGCAGCCAAGATGTGACAGGGCTAGGACGCAATCAGCCCCAGCATTTT. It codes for CASSQDVTGLGRNQPQHF.

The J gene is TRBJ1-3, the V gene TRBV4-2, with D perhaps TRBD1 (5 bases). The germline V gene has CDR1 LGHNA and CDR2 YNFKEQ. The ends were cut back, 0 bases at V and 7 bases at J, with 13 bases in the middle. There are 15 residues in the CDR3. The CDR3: CASSQDRGEGNTIYF. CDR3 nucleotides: TGTGCCAGCAGCCAAGATCGGGGGGAGGGGAACACCATATATTTT.

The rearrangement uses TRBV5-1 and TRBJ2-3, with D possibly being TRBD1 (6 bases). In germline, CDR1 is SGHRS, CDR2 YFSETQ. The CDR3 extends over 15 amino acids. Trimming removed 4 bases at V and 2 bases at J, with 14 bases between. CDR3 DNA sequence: TGCGCCAGCAGCGAGCAGGGACACCTCACAGATACGCAGTATTTT. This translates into CASSEQGHLTDTQYF.

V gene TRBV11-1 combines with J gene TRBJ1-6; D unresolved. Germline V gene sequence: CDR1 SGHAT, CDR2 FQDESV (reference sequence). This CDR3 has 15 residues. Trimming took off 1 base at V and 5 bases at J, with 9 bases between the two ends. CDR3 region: CASSLVSGNNSPLHF. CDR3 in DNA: TGTGCCAGCAGCTTAGTCTCGGGGAATAATTCACCCCTCCACTTT. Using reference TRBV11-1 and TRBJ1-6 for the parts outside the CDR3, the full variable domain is EAEVAQSPRYKITEKSQAVAFWCDPISGHATLYWYRQILGQGPELLVQFQDESVVDDSQLPKDRFSAERLKGVDSTLKIQPAELGDSAMYLCASSLVSGNNSPLHFGNGTRLTVT.

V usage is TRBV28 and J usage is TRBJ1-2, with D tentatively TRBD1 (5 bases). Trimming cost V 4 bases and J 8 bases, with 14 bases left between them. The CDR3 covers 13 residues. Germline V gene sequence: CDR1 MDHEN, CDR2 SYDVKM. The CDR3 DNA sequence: TGTGCCAGCAGTTCCCTGGGGCGACGAGGCTACACCTTC. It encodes CASSSLGRRGYTF.

The CDR3 nucleotides are TGCGCCAGCAGCCCGATGACAGGGGTGGGTCCAAATACGCAGTATTTT. Translating gives CASSPMTGVGPNTQYF. The rearrangement joins TRBV4-1 to TRBJ2-3, with 8 nucleotides matching TRBD1. Germline V gene lookup returns CDR1 MGHRA and CDR2 YSYEKL. The CDR3 runs 16 residues. With 4 bases clipped from V and 7 bases from J, the junction kept 13 bases outside the gene matches.

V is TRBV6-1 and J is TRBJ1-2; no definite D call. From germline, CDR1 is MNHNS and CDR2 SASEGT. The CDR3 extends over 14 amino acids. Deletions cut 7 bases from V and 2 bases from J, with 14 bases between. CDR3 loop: CASTRTGSNYGYTF. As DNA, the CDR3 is TGTGCCAGCACTCGGACGGGTTCCAACTATGGCTACACCTTC.

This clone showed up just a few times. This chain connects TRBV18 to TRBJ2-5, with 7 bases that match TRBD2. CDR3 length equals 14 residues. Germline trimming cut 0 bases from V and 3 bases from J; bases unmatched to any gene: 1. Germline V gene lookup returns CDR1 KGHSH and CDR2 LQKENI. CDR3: CASSPPGGKETQYF. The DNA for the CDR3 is TGTGCCAGCTCACCACCGGGGGGGAAAGAGACCCAGTACTTC.

The CDR3 here is CASSPGGLGTGELFF. In DNA, the CDR3 is TGTGCCAGCAGCCCAGGGGGTCTGGGGACCGGGGAGCTGTTTTTT. The V gene is TRBV7-2, the J gene TRBJ2-2; 7 bases are shared with TRBD1. In germline, CDR1 is SGHTA, CDR2 FQGNSA. This CDR3 region has 15 residues. J was trimmed by 5 bases and V by 5 bases; bases with no gene match: 8.

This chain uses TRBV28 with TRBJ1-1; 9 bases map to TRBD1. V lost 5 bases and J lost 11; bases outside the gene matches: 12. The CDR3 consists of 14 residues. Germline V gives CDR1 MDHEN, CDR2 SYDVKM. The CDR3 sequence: CASSLREGQGSAFF. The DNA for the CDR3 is TGTGCCAGCAGTCTACGCGAGGGACAGGGCTCGGCTTTCTTT.

The CDR3 DNA sequence: TGTGCCAGCAGCTTAAGTGTGGAGCGGGGGGGCTCCGGGGAGCTGTTTTTT. It encodes CASSLSVERGGSGELFF. The rearrangement uses TRBV11-1 and TRBJ2-2, with 10 positions matching TRBD2. Germline trimming cut 2 bases from V and 6 bases from J; bases unmatched to any gene: 9. CDR1 and CDR2 from the germline V gene are SGHAT and FQDESV (reference sequence). This CDR3 spans 17 amino acids.